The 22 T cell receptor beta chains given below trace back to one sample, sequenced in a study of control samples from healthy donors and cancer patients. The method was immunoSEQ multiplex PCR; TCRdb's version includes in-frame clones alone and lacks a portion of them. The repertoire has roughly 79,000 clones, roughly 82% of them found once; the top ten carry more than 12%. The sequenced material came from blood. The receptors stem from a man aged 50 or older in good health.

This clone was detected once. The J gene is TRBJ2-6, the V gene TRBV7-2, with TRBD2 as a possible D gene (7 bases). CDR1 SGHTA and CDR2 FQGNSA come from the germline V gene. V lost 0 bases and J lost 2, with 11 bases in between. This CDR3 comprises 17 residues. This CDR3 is CASSLAVGGPGANVLTF. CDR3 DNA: TGTGCCAGCAGCTTAGCAGTGGGGGGGCCTGGGGCCAACGTCCTGACTTTC.

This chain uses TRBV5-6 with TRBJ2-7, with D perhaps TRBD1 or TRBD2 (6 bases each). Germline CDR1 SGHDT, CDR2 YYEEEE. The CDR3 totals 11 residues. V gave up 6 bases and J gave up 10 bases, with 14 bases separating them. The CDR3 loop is CASTLGGQQYF. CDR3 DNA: TGTGCCAGCACGCTTGGGGGGCAACAGTACTTC.

CDR3 protein: CASSSNEVSGRQKLFF. The DNA for the CDR3 is TGTGCCAGCAGCTCAAACGAAGTCTCCGGGAGGCAAAAACTGTTTTTT. The chain employs TRBV11-3 and TRBJ1-4; D remains ambiguous. V was clipped by 4 bases and J by 9 bases, with 21 bases between them. The CDR3 spans 16 residues. CDR1 is SGHNT, CDR2 YENEEA, per germline.

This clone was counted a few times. DNA of the CDR3: TGCGCCAGCAGCTTCGTAGCGGGAGAGGCCGGGGAGCTGTTTTTT. This encodes CASSFVAGEAGELFF. The chain recombines TRBV5-1 with TRBJ2-2; 9 bases agree with TRBD2. Germline CDR1 reads SGHRS; CDR2 reads YFSETQ. The V segment lost 2 bases and the J segment 6 bases; nucleotides outside the gene matches: 5. The CDR3 contains 15 residues. Using reference TRBV5-1 and TRBJ2-2 for the parts outside the CDR3, the full variable domain is KAGVTQTPRYLIKTRGQQVTLSCSPISGHRSVSWYQQTPGQGLQFLFEYFSETQRNKGNFPGRFSGRQFSNSRSEMNVSTLELGDSALYLCASSFVAGEAGELFFGEGSRLTVL.

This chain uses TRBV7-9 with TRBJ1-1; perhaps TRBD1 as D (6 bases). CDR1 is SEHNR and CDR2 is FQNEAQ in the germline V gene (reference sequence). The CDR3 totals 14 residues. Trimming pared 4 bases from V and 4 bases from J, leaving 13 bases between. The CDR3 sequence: CASSYGQRSTEAFF. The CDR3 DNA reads TGTGCCAGCAGCTACGGACAGAGGTCCACTGAAGCTTTCTTT.

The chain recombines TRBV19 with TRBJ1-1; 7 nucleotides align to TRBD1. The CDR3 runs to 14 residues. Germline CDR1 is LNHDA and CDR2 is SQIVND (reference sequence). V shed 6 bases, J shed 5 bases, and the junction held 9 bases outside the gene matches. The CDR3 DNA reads TGTGCCAGTAGGACTAACAGGGGATGGACTGAAGCTTTCTTT. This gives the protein CASRTNRGWTEAFF.

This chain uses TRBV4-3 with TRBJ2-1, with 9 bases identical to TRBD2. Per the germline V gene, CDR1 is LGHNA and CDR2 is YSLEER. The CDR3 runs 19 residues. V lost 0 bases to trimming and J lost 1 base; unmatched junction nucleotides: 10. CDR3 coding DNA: TGCGCCAGCAGCCAAGACCGGGCGGGAGGGCCGTGGTCCTACAATGAGCAGTTCTTC. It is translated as CASSQDRAGGPWSYNEQFF.

CDR3 bases: TGTGCCAGCAGCGAGAGGGGCTATAGCACAGATACGCAGTATTTT. Translated, it gives CASSERGYSTDTQYF. The genes are TRBV2 and TRBJ2-3; perhaps D is TRBD1 or TRBD2 (5 bases each). V was cut by 6 bases and J by 0 bases, with 13 bases left in between. CDR1 SNHLY and CDR2 FYNNEI come from the germline V gene. This CDR3 comprises 15 residues.

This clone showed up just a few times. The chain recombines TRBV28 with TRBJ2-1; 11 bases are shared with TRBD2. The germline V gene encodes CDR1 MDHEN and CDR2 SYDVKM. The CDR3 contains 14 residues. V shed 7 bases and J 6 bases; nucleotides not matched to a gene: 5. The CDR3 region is CASTVAGGFNEQFF. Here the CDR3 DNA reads TGTGCCAGCACCGTAGCGGGAGGGTTCAATGAGCAGTTCTTC.

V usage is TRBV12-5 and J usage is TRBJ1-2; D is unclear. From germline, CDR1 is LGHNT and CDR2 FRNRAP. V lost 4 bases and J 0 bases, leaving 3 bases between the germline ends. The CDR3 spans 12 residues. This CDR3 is CASGSANYGYTF. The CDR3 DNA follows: TGTGCTAGTGGTTCAGCTAACTATGGCTACACCTTC. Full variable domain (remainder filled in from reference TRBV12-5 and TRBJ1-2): DARVTQTPRHKVTEMGQEVTMRCQPILGHNTVFWYRQTMMQGLELLAYFRNRAPLDDSGMPKDRFSAEMPDATLATLKIQPSEPRDSAVYFCASGSANYGYTFGSGTRLTVV.

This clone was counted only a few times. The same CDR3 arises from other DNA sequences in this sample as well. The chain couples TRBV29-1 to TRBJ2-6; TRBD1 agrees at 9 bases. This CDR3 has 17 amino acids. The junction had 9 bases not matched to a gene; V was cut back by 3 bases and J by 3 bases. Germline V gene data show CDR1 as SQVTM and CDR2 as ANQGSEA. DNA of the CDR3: TGCAGCGTTGAGACAGGGGGGACTTTAGGTGGGGCCAACGTCCTGACTTTC. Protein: CSVETGGTLGGANVLTF.

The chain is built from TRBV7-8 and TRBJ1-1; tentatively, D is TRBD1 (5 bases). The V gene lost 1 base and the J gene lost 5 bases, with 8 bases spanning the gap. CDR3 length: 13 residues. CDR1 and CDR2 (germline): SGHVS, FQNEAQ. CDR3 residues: CASSLGGVTEAFF. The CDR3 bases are TGTGCCAGCAGCTTAGGGGGGGTTACTGAAGCTTTCTTT.

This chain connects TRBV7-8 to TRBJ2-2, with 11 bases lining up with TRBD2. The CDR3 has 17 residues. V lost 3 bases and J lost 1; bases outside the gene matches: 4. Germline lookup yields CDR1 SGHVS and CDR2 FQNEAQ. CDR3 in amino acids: CASSFSGTSGNTGELFF. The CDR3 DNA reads TGTGCCAGCAGCTTCTCCGGGACTAGCGGGAACACCGGGGAGCTGTTTTTT.

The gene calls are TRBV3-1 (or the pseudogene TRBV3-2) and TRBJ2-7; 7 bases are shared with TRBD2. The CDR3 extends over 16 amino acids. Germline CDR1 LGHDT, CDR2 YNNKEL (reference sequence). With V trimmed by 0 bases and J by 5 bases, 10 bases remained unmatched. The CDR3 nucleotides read TGTGCCAGCAGCCAAGATCTTGGCGGGAGTTTCAACGAGCAGTACTTC. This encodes CASSQDLGGSFNEQYF.

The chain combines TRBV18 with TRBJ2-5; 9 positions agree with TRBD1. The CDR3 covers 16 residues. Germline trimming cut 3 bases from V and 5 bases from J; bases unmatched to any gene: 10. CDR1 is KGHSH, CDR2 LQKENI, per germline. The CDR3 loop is CASSPTAGQGHETQYF. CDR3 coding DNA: TGTGCCAGCTCACCGACCGCGGGACAGGGACACGAGACCCAGTACTTC.

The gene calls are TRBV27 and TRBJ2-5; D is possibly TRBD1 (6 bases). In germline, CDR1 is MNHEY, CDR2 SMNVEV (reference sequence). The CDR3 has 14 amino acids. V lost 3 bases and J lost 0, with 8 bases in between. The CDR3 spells CASSFTGHQETQYF. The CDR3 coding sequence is TGTGCCAGCAGTTTCACAGGGCACCAAGAGACCCAGTACTTC.

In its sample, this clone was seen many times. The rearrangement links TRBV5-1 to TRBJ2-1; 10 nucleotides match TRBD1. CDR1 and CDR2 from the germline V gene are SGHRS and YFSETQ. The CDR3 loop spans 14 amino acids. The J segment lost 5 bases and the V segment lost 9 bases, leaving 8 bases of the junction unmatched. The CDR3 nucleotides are TGCGCCACCAGAACCGGGACAGGGGACAATGAGCAGTTCTTC. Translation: CATRTGTGDNEQFF.

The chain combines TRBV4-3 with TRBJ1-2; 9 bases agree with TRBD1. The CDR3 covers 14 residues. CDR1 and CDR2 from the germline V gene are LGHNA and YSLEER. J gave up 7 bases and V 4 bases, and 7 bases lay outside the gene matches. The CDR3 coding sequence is TGCGCCAGCAGCCCGGACAGGGGATTAGGTGGCTACACCTTC. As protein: CASSPDRGLGGYTF.

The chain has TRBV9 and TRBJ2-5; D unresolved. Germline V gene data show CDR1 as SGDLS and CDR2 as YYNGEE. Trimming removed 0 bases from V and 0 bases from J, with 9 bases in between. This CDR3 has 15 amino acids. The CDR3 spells CASSVAPSNQETQYF. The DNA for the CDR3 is TGTGCCAGCAGCGTAGCTCCATCAAACCAAGAGACCCAGTACTTC.

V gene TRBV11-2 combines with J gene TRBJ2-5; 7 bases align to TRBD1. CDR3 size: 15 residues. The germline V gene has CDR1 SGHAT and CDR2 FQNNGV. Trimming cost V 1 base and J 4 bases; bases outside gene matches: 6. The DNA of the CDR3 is TGTGCCAGCAGCTTAGGGGCAGGGGGTGGAGAGACCCAGTACTTC. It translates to CASSLGAGGGETQYF.

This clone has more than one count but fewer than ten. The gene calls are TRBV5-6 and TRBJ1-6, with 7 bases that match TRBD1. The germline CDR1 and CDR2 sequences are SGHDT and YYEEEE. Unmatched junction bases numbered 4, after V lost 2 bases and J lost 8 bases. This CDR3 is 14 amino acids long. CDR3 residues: CASSLGQADSPLHF. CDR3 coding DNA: TGTGCCAGCAGCTTAGGACAGGCAGATTCACCCCTCCACTTT.

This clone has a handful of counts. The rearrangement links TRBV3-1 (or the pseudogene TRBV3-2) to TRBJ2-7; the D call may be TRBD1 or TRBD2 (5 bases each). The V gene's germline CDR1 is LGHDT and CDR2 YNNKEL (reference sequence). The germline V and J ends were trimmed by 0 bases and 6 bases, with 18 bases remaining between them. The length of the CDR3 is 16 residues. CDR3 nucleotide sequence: TGTGCCAGCAGCCAAGAGGAGAGGGGCATCGACGGCGAGCAGTACTTC. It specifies CASSQEERGIDGEQYF.